Presented here are 3 T cell receptor beta chains from one specimen sequenced in a study of T cell responses to AZD1222 COVID-19 vaccine. Measured with immunoSEQ multiplex PCR; TCRdb has only the in-frame clones, and not every one. The profile covers roughly 140,000 clones, with about 91% appearing a single time and under 2.5% taken by the ten largest. This material consisted of peripheral blood, taken on day 0 of AZD1222 vaccination. Receptors were obtained from an adult in good health.

The chain links TRBV2 to TRBJ2-3, with 12 bases lining up with TRBD2. CDR3 length: 16 amino acids. Germline V lookup: CDR1 SNHLY, CDR2 FYNNEI. The V gene end was trimmed by 5 bases and the J gene end by 7 bases; junction bases not matched to a gene: 10. The CDR3 loop reads CASSTWTSGELNTQYF. Here the CDR3 DNA reads TGTGCCAGCAGTACTTGGACTAGCGGGGAACTTAATACGCAGTATTTT.

This chain links TRBV7-9 with TRBJ1-3, with D hard to call. CDR3 length: 15 amino acids. The V end was cut by 6 bases, the J end by 2 bases, with 14 bases between. From germline, CDR1 is SEHNR and CDR2 FQNEAQ (reference sequence). CDR3 DNA sequence: TGTGCCAGCAGTTCACTTCTCCAGGCTGGAAACACCATATATTTT. Translation gives CASSSLLQAGNTIYF.

The chain joins TRBV6-5 to TRBJ2-3; D possibly uses TRBD1 or TRBD2 (5 bases each). Germline V gene lookup returns CDR1 MNHEY and CDR2 SVGAGI. The CDR3 consists of 14 residues. The V end lost 8 bases, the J end lost 4 bases, and 16 bases lay between the germline ends. CDR3 in DNA: TGTGCCAGCGGACCGGGACGGAAGGCAGATACGCAGTATTTT. Its protein is CASGPGRKADTQYF.